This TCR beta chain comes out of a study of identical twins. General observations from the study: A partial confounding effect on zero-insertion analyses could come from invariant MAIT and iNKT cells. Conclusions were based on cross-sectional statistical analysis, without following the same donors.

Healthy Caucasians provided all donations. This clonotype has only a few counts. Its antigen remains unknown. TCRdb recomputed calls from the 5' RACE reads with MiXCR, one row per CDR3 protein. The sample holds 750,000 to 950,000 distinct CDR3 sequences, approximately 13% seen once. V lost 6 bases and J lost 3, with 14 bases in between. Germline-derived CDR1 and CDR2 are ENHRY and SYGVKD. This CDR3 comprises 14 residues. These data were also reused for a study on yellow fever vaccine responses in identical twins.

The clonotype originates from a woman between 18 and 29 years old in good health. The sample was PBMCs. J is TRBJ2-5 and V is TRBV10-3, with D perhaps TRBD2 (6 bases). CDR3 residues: CAISDWGTEETQYF. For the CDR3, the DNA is TGTGCCATCAGCGATTGGGGGACTGAAGAGACCCAGTACTTC.